This T cell receptor (beta chain) comes out of a study of T-cell memory formation after mild COVID-19. Comments on this clonotype: The antigen remains undetermined.

The CDR3 length is 13 residues. Trimming cost V 4 bases and J 8 bases, with 15 bases left between them. The germline V gene encodes CDR1 SGHDT and CDR2 YYEEEE. TCR alpha and TCR beta cDNA libraries carrying sample barcodes and UMIs were produced by 5'RACE using constant-segment primers. A single record per CDR3 protein comes from TCRdb applying MiXCR to the 5' RACE reads. Counted here are fewer than 95,000 distinct CDR3 sequences, roughly an eighth occurring once; the ten biggest clones make up about 28%. Study conclusions and caveats: Mostly located in CM and EM were contracting CD4+ clones, with contracting CD8+ clones located in EMRA. There were some responding clones in pre-infection memory, which suggested that cross-reactive memory had joined. Contracting clones from day 15 to 85 had balanced CD4/CD8; later expanders favoured CD4+.

The rearrangement joins TRBV5-6 to TRBJ1-1; tentative D call: TRBD1 (5 bases). Sequencing was done on a sample of PBMCs or a T cell subset sorted from them (not recorded which). The sequence derives from an adult woman who had mild COVID-19 (a few samples of this study predate the infection). Cell type and time point are not known. Written as DNA, the CDR3 is TGTGCCAGCAGCCCGCTTGTGGGGGAGGAAGCTTTCTTT. It codes for CASSPLVGEEAFF.